What follows are 17 T cell receptor beta chains derived from one specimen sequenced in a study of T cell repertoires in cytomegalovirus infection. These TCRs are of unknown antigen specificity. TCRdb reanalysed the reads using MiXCR and keeps one entry per CDR3 protein. The sample has fewer than 350,000 distinct CDR3 sequences, 29% seen once. The specimen was cultured PBMCs, collected from culture after CMV antigen stimulation. These receptor sequences come from a human donor in good health (CMV status not recorded). Some clones in this sample may be carry-over from other donors' samples.

This chain connects TRBV7-9 to TRBJ2-2, with 7 positions matching TRBD2. V was clipped by 2 bases and J by 8 bases; unmatched bases: 20. This CDR3 is built from 19 residues. Germline loops: CDR1 SEHNR, CDR2 FQNEAQ (reference sequence). The CDR3 nucleotides read TGTGCCAGCAGCTTAACGTCCTCCGGGCTAGCGGTCCGCTCGGGGGAGCTGTTTTTT. This translates into CASSLTSSGLAVRSGELFF. Supplemented by reference TRBV7-9 and TRBJ2-2, the full variable domain reads DTGVSQNPRHKITKRGQNVTFRCDPISEHNRLYWYRQTLGQGPEFLTYFQNEAQLEKSRLLSDRFSAERPKGSFSTLEIQRTEQGDSAMYLCASSLTSSGLAVRSGELFFGEGSRLTVL.

V usage is TRBV30 and J usage is TRBJ1-2; D uncertain. The CDR3 runs 16 residues. Germline V lookup: CDR1 GTSNPN, CDR2 SVGIG (reference sequence). Trimming left V 0 bases short and J 4 bases short, with 18 bases between. CDR3 amino acids: CAWSVLLGNPSYGYTF. The CDR3 nucleotides read TGTGCCTGGAGTGTACTTCTGGGTAATCCCAGCTATGGCTACACCTTC.

The chain employs TRBV29-1 and TRBJ2-3, with D perhaps TRBD2 (7 bases). V lost 4 bases, J lost 0 bases, and 14 bases lay in between. Germline CDR1 SQVTM, CDR2 ANQGSEA. The CDR3 has 15 amino acids. For the CDR3, the DNA is TGCAGCGTTGCGGTGGGCGGGGGCAGCACAGATACGCAGTATTTT. Its protein product is CSVAVGGGSTDTQYF.

The chain recombines TRBV2 with TRBJ1-1; tentatively, D is TRBD1 (5 bases). The CDR3 consists of 14 residues. V was trimmed by 8 bases and J by 6 bases, leaving 19 bases between them. The germline V gene has CDR1 SNHLY and CDR2 FYNNEI. The CDR3 nucleotides read TGTGCCAGCCTGTCGAAAGGGGACGGCGCTGAAGCTTTCTTT. Encoded protein: CASLSKGDGAEAFF.

This clonotype was observed at least ten times. V usage is TRBV25-1 and J usage is TRBJ1-2; TRBD1 matches at 9 bases. V lost 3 bases, J lost 5 bases, and 4 bases stayed unmatched. CDR1 is MGHDK, CDR2 SYGVNS, per germline. This CDR3 is built from 14 residues. DNA of the CDR3: TGTGCCAGCAGTGATGTCGGGACAGGGTATGGCTACACCTTC. It specifies CASSDVGTGYGYTF.

J is TRBJ1-2 and V is TRBV25-1; D may be TRBD1 (5 bases). V shed 6 bases and J shed 5 bases, with 19 bases lying between them. Per the germline V gene, CDR1 is MGHDK and CDR2 is SYGVNS. The CDR3 contains 15 residues. The DNA of the CDR3 is TGTGCCAGCAGATCCCCAGACAGTCCTGGGTATGGCTACACCTTC. This sequence encodes CASRSPDSPGYGYTF.

This chain connects TRBV12-3 or TRBV12-4 to TRBJ2-2; D is unclear. Trimming removed 7 bases from V and 6 bases from J, with 15 bases in between. CDR3 length equals 14 residues. This chain's CDR3 is CASNPFFTAGELFF. The DNA of the CDR3 is TGTGCCAGCAATCCCTTTTTCACCGCCGGGGAGCTGTTTTTT.

In its sample, this clonotype was seen a few times. This chain joins TRBV28 and TRBJ2-1; TRBD2 matches at 10 bases. The CDR3 length is 15 residues. Germline CDR1 is MDHEN and CDR2 is SYDVKM. Trimming cost V 6 bases and J 5 bases; bases outside gene matches: 7. The CDR3 region has the DNA TGTGCCAGCAGAGTAAGCGGGAGGGCGGACAATGAGCAGTTCTTC. It encodes CASRVSGRADNEQFF.

This clonotype was recorded a few times. The J gene is TRBJ2-1, the V gene TRBV11-2, with D tentatively TRBD2 (6 bases). The CDR3 is 16 amino acids. The V end was cut by 5 bases, the J end by 0 bases, with 14 bases between. Germline CDR1 SGHAT, CDR2 FQNNGV. This CDR3 is CASSPRRGSSYNEQFF. The CDR3 DNA follows: TGTGCCAGCAGCCCCAGACGGGGGAGCTCCTACAATGAGCAGTTCTTC. Filled out from reference TRBV11-2 and TRBJ2-1, the complete variable domain reads EAGVAQSPRYKIIEKRQSVAFWCNPISGHATLYWYQQILGQGPKLLIQFQNNGVVDDSQLPKDRFSAERLKGVDSTLKIQPAKLEDSAVYLCASSPRRGSSYNEQFFGPGTRLTVL.

The DNA for the CDR3 is TGTGCCAGCAGTTACTCGAGGCTAGATACGCAGTATTTT. Amino acids: CASSYSRLDTQYF. This chain joins TRBV6-5 and TRBJ2-3, with no clear D. The CDR3 runs to 13 residues. Germline CDR1 and CDR2: MNHEY and SVGAGI. V was trimmed by 0 bases and J by 5 bases, leaving 6 bases between them.

This clonotype was observed a handful of times. V is TRBV5-6 and J is TRBJ2-3, with D unclear. CDR3 length equals 16 residues. In germline, CDR1 is SGHDT, CDR2 YYEEEE. Deletions cut 1 base from V and 1 base from J, with 13 bases between. The CDR3, as DNA: TGTGCCAGCAGCTTGACGGCCAACATCGGCACAGATACGCAGTATTTT. This encodes CASSLTANIGTDTQYF.

This CDR3 is CATSRPPGQVHYEQFF. In nucleotides, the CDR3 is TGTGCCACCAGCAGGCCACCGGGACAGGTACACTATGAGCAGTTCTTC. The V and J genes are TRBV15 and TRBJ2-1; TRBD1 matches at 8 bases. This CDR3 has 16 amino acids. The germline gives CDR1 LNHNV, CDR2 YYDKDF (reference sequence). Trimming at V came to 3 bases and at J to 8 bases, leaving 12 bases not matched to a gene.

The V gene is TRBV10-3, the J gene TRBJ2-1; 8 bases are a match to TRBD2. V trimming: 3 bases; J trimming: 7 bases; junction bases outside the gene matches: 8. Germline loops: CDR1 ENHRY, CDR2 SYGVKD. This CDR3 comprises 15 residues. The CDR3 nucleotides are TGTGCCATCAGTGAAATCAGCGGGAGTCGAAATGAGCAGTTCTTC. The encoded protein is CAISEISGSRNEQFF.

This clonotype was counted only a few times. J is TRBJ1-3 and V is TRBV11-2; 7 positions agree with TRBD1. V was pared by 4 bases and J by 0 bases, with 3 bases of the junction left unmatched. Germline-derived CDR1 and CDR2 are SGHAT and FQNNGV. This CDR3 spans 15 amino acids. CDR3 sequence (DNA): TGTGCCAGCAGCTCCGGGACAGACTCTGGAAACACCATATATTTT. It is translated as CASSSGTDSGNTIYF. Together with reference TRBV11-2 and TRBJ1-3, the CDR3 gives the full variable domain: EAGVAQSPRYKIIEKRQSVAFWCNPISGHATLYWYQQILGQGPKLLIQFQNNGVVDDSQLPKDRFSAERLKGVDSTLKIQPAKLEDSAVYLCASSSGTDSGNTIYFGEGSWLTVV.

This clonotype was recorded a few times. V usage is TRBV7-6 and J usage is TRBJ1-6; D might be TRBD1 (5 bases). Germline CDR1 SGHVS, CDR2 FNYEAQ. This CDR3 is 13 amino acids long. V lost 8 bases, J lost 7 bases, and 12 bases lay in between. The DNA of the CDR3 is TGTGCCAGCGGTCAAAGGGGCAATTCACCCCTCCACTTT. Its protein product is CASGQRGNSPLHF. Full variable domain (outside the CDR3, taken from reference TRBV7-6 and TRBJ1-6): GAGVSQSPRYKVTKRGQDVALRCDPISGHVSLYWYRQALGQGPEFLTYFNYEAQQDKSGLPNDRFSAERPEGSISTLTIQRTEQRDSAMYRCASGQRGNSPLHFGNGTRLTVT.

This clonotype was observed at least ten times. V usage is TRBV29-1 and J usage is TRBJ1-1, with 7 positions matching TRBD1. Germline lookup yields CDR1 SQVTM and CDR2 ANQGSEA. This CDR3 spans 13 amino acids. The V gene end was trimmed by 4 bases and the J gene end by 2 bases; junction bases not matched to a gene: 4. The CDR3 reads CSVVGQINTEAFF. CDR3 in DNA: TGCAGCGTTGTGGGACAGATAAACACTGAAGCTTTCTTT. The full variable domain, in which reference TRBV29-1 and TRBJ1-1 provide the parts outside the CDR3, is SAVISQKPSRDICQRGTSLTIQCQVDSQVTMMFWYRQQPGQSLTLIATANQGSEATYESGFVIDKFPISRPNLTFSTLTVSNMSPEDSSIYLCSVVGQINTEAFFGQGTRLTVV.

Ten or more counts support this clonotype. The chain couples TRBV10-2 to TRBJ2-1, with D possibly being TRBD1 or TRBD2 (5 bases each). The CDR3 is 16 amino acids. V was clipped by 2 bases and J by 7 bases, with 18 bases between them. Germline CDR1 is WSHSY and CDR2 is SAAADI. CDR3 loop: CASSEPSSGTYNEQFF. The CDR3 DNA is TGCGCCAGCAGTGAGCCCTCATCCGGGACGTATAATGAGCAGTTCTTC.